This record looks at one TCR beta chain sequence and its context. These data belong to a study of CD4 T cells in relation to SARS-CoV-2 and coronaviruses. Unexposed donor CD4+ T cells date from 2011-2018, before the COVID-19 pandemic. The germline gives CDR1 SGHVS, CDR2 FNYEAQ. CDR3 length equals 15 residues. The ends were cut back, 2 bases at V and 5 bases at J, with 16 bases in the middle. The assay was immunoSEQ multiplex PCR, and TCRdb's table has in-frame clones only and misses some. The data hold tens of thousands of clones, with about 92% observed a single time. The source is a human donor in good health. The chain carries TRBV7-6 and TRBJ2-7; D possibly matches TRBD1 or TRBD2 (5 bases each). The sequencing sample was made of naive CD4+ T cells from PBMCs. Subset in this sample: naive CD4+ T cells isolated by negative enrichment. CDR3 bases: TGTGCCAGCAGCTTAATGGGACGAGGTAGGAACGAGCAGTACTTC. It is translated as CASSLMGRGRNEQYF. The complete variable domain, with remaining parts taken from reference TRBV7-6 and TRBJ2-7, reads GAGVSQSPRYKVTKRGQDVALRCDPISGHVSLYWYRQALGQGPEFLTYFNYEAQQDKSGLPNDRFSAERPEGSISTLTIQRTEQRDSAMYRCASSLMGRGRNEQYFGPGTRLTVT.